This passage covers 32 T cell receptor beta chains from one sample sequenced in a study of cytomegalovirus exposure and HLA in healthy donors. PCR employed 60 Vbeta and 13 Jbeta primers. Libraries were prepared by immunoSEQ multiplex PCR; TCRdb keeps only in-frame clonotypes and omits some of them. The table includes about 130,000 clones, over 50% detected once. Input material: PBMCs. These receptors all come from a human donor in good health.

The chain combines TRBV9 with TRBJ1-3; 10 nucleotides line up with TRBD1. The CDR3 covers 15 residues. Trimming at V came to 3 bases and at J to 8 bases, leaving 8 bases not matched to a gene. Per germline, CDR1 SGDLS and CDR2 YYNGEE. The CDR3 region has the DNA TGTGCCAGCAGCGAGCGGGACAGGGGTGTTGACACCATATATTTT. This encodes CASSERDRGVDTIYF.

The chain uses TRBV2 and TRBJ1-4; unclear D gene. CDR3 length: 13 amino acids. Germline V gene lookup returns CDR1 SNHLY and CDR2 FYNNEI. Trimming left V 6 bases short and J 5 bases short, with 10 bases between. In nucleotides, the CDR3 is TGTGCCAGCAGGAGGGAGCCCAATGAAAAACTGTTTTTT. This sequence encodes CASRREPNEKLFF.

The V gene is TRBV27, the J gene TRBJ2-7; 11 nucleotides match TRBD2. The junction had 5 bases not matched to a gene; V was cut back by 5 bases and J by 2 bases. The V gene's germline CDR1 is MNHEY and CDR2 SMNVEV (reference sequence). The CDR3 is made up of 15 amino acids. The CDR3 loop is CASSPPGLAAYEQYF. CDR3 in DNA: TGTGCCAGCAGTCCCCCGGGACTAGCGGCCTACGAGCAGTACTTC.

The chain recombines TRBV6-5 with TRBJ1-4, with D tentatively TRBD1 (5 bases). Trimming cost V 6 bases and J 6 bases, with 14 bases left between them. Germline V gene lookup returns CDR1 MNHEY and CDR2 SVGAGI. This CDR3 has 14 residues. CDR3 DNA: TGTGCCAGCAGCCCCGGGCAGGGCGATGAAAAACTGTTTTTT. It codes for CASSPGQGDEKLFF.

The rearrangement joins TRBV27 to TRBJ2-3; a weak D match, TRBD2 (5 bases). The CDR3 is 16 amino acids. V was pared by 5 bases and J by 10 bases, with 25 bases between. Per germline, CDR1 MNHEY and CDR2 SMNVEV (reference sequence). The CDR3 protein is CASSPGSQRTTVPQYF. The CDR3 coding sequence is TGTGCCAGCAGTCCGGGGTCACAACGGACCACTGTCCCGCAGTATTTT.

The rearrangement uses TRBV6-5 and TRBJ1-3; D call uncertain. Trimming took off 7 bases at V and 2 bases at J, with 15 bases between the two ends. Germline loops: CDR1 MNHEY, CDR2 SVGAGI. This CDR3 is 15 amino acids long. CDR3 loop: CASTGSVDAGNTIYF. The CDR3 DNA reads as TGTGCCAGCACCGGGAGCGTCGATGCTGGAAACACCATATATTTT.

This rearrangement joins TRBV5-1 to TRBJ2-2; 7 bases map to TRBD2. V shed 4 bases, J shed 0 bases, and the junction held 3 bases outside the gene matches. Germline lookup yields CDR1 SGHRS and CDR2 YFSETQ. The CDR3 is 15 residues long. In nucleotides, the CDR3 is TGCGCCAGCAGCCGGGCGGGGGCGAACACCGGGGAGCTGTTTTTT. This gives the protein CASSRAGANTGELFF. The entire variable domain, with the rest obtained from reference TRBV5-1 and TRBJ2-2, is as follows: KAGVTQTPRYLIKTRGQQVTLSCSPISGHRSVSWYQQTPGQGLQFLFEYFSETQRNKGNFPGRFSGRQFSNSRSEMNVSTLELGDSALYLCASSRAGANTGELFFGEGSRLTVL.

The chain links TRBV18 to TRBJ1-1, with 8 bases fitting TRBD1. The length of the CDR3 is 17 residues. The J segment lost 3 bases and the V segment lost 5 bases, leaving 14 bases of the junction unmatched. Per germline, CDR1 KGHSH and CDR2 LQKENI. Here the CDR3 reads CASSANQGASSDTEAFF. The CDR3 coding sequence is TGTGCCAGCTCAGCGAATCAGGGGGCTAGTTCCGACACTGAAGCTTTCTTT.

The chain combines TRBV18 with TRBJ1-1; TRBD1 agrees at 7 bases. Germline loops: CDR1 KGHSH, CDR2 LQKENI. The junction had 15 bases not matched to a gene; V was cut back by 3 bases and J by 11 bases. The CDR3 sequence is 15 residues long. The CDR3 DNA reads as TGTGCCAGCTCACCGAGCAGAGGGACAGAGACTTTTGCTTTCTTT. Encoded protein: CASSPSRGTETFAFF.

This clone came up a few times. The rearrangement uses TRBV7-3 and TRBJ2-7; TRBD1 agrees at 8 bases. V lost 4 bases, J lost 6 bases, and 17 bases stayed unmatched. The CDR3 is made up of 17 amino acids. CDR1 is SGHTA, CDR2 FQGTGA, per germline. This chain's CDR3 is CASSSAEWTGRGGEQYF. CDR3 DNA sequence: TGTGCCAGCAGCTCCGCCGAATGGACAGGGCGTGGTGGCGAGCAGTACTTC.

The sample holds one count of this clone. This rearrangement joins TRBV29-1 to TRBJ2-3; 9 bases are a match to TRBD1. CDR3 length equals 14 residues. The V and J ends lost 6 bases and 3 bases, in that order; junction bases with no gene match: 7. The germline gives CDR1 SQVTM, CDR2 ANQGSEA. The CDR3 region has the DNA TGCAGCGTATCGGACAGGGGCGTTACAGATACGCAGTATTTT. This codes for CSVSDRGVTDTQYF.

The V gene is TRBV6-1, the J gene TRBJ1-1, with TRBD1 matching over 8 bases. CDR3 length equals 13 residues. Germline loops: CDR1 MNHNS, CDR2 SASEGT. Trimming cost V 4 bases and J 3 bases; bases outside gene matches: 1. CDR3 sequence reads: CASSGQGYTEAFF. The CDR3 coding sequence is TGTGCCAGCAGTGGACAGGGGTACACTGAAGCTTTCTTT.

This sequence joins TRBV5-1 and TRBJ2-7, with TRBD2 as a possible D gene (7 bases). The CDR3 has 16 amino acids. V lost 0 bases to trimming and J lost 3 bases, with 16 bases between them. Per germline, CDR1 SGHRS and CDR2 YFSETQ. Here the CDR3 reads CASSLGLAGAVYEQYF. CDR3 bases: TGCGCCAGCAGCTTGGGGTTGGCGGGGGCGGTCTACGAGCAGTACTTC.

V and J are TRBV15 and TRBJ2-5; no definite D call. V was clipped by 4 bases and J by 4 bases, with 10 bases between them. The length of the CDR3 is 13 residues. The germline V gene encodes CDR1 LNHNV and CDR2 YYDKDF (reference sequence). CDR3 protein: CATSIVASETQYF. The CDR3 DNA reads as TGTGCCACCAGCATCGTTGCGTCAGAGACCCAGTACTTC.

This clone has more than one count but fewer than ten. V is TRBV4-3 and J is TRBJ2-1; possible D gene TRBD1, 7 bases. Germline lookup yields CDR1 LGHNA and CDR2 YSLEER. Trimming left V 4 bases short and J 8 bases short, with 24 bases between. This CDR3 comprises 17 residues. The CDR3 DNA reads as TGCGCCAGCAGCCGCCGTTCAGACAGGGAGGCTTGGGATGAGCAGTTCTTC. Translation gives CASSRRSDREAWDEQFF.

This clone was counted a few times. The chain employs TRBV6-6 and TRBJ2-2, with D possibly being TRBD1 (6 bases). The V end lost 5 bases, the J end lost 1 base, and 14 bases lay between the germline ends. The CDR3 spans 16 residues. Germline V lookup: CDR1 MNHNY, CDR2 SVGAGI (reference sequence). The CDR3 region is CASSTLQGLNTGELFF. The CDR3 DNA reads as TGTGCCAGCAGTACCTTACAGGGATTGAACACCGGGGAGCTGTTTTTT.

The V call is TRBV7-9, the J call TRBJ1-4; the D is unclear. The CDR3 is 13 residues long. Germline loops: CDR1 SEHNR, CDR2 FQNEAQ (reference sequence). V was clipped by 2 bases and J by 8 bases, with 9 bases between them. In nucleotides, the CDR3 is TGTGCCAGCAGCTTAAGAGGAGACGAAAAACTGTTTTTT. Its protein is CASSLRGDEKLFF.

The chain combines TRBV29-1 with TRBJ1-3, with D maybe TRBD1 (6 bases). The CDR3 covers 12 residues. V shed 3 bases and J shed 3 bases, with 6 bases lying between them. Germline CDR1 reads SQVTM; CDR2 reads ANQGSEA. The CDR3 loop is CSVDRGGNTIYF. The CDR3 DNA reads TGCAGCGTTGACAGGGGTGGAAACACCATATATTTT.

V is TRBV19 and J is TRBJ2-5; TRBD1 aligns across 9 bases. From germline, CDR1 is LNHDA and CDR2 SQIVND (reference sequence). The CDR3 extends over 16 amino acids. Trimming took 6 bases from V and 7 from J; bases not matched to a gene: 15. CDR3 coding DNA: TGTGCCAGTAGCCTCCGCCCCGGGACAGGGAAGGGGACCCAGTACTTC. This encodes CASSLRPGTGKGTQYF.

This clone showed up just once. CDR3 amino acids: CASGGDSTDTQYF. The CDR3 DNA reads as TGTGCCAGCGGGGGGGATAGCACAGATACGCAGTATTTT. The gene calls are TRBV2 and TRBJ2-3; 7 bases are a match to TRBD2. Germline V gene data show CDR1 as SNHLY and CDR2 as FYNNEI. This CDR3 spans 13 amino acids. V gave up 8 bases and J gave up 0 bases; unmatched junction bases: 2.

The rearrangement joins TRBV28 to TRBJ2-3; D is perhaps TRBD1 (6 bases). This CDR3 is 13 amino acids long. Germline values: CDR1 MDHEN, CDR2 SYDVKM. Trimming removed 6 bases at V and 1 base at J, with 8 bases between. The CDR3 region is CASRSGGTDTQYF. The CDR3 nucleotides are TGTGCCAGCAGATCAGGGGGCACAGATACGCAGTATTTT.

The V and J genes are TRBV29-1 and TRBJ2-7, with a weak D call TRBD2 (5 bases). The CDR3 is 14 residues long. Trimming removed 3 bases from V and 6 bases from J, with 18 bases in between. From germline, CDR1 is SQVTM and CDR2 ANQGSEA. CDR3 sequence (DNA): TGCAGCGTTGAGATGCTAGAGGGTCGATCCGAGCAGTACTTC. Protein sequence: CSVEMLEGRSEQYF.

The chain employs TRBV28 and TRBJ1-2; no firm D call. Trimming took off 11 bases at V and 8 bases at J, with 12 bases between the two ends. Germline assignment: CDR1 MDHEN and CDR2 SYDVKM. This CDR3 is built from 10 residues. DNA of the CDR3: TGTGCCTCCTCCGGGGAGGGCTACACCTTC. It yields the protein CASSGEGYTF.

This rearrangement joins TRBV14 to TRBJ2-1, with a tentative D call TRBD2 (5 bases). CDR1 is SGHDN and CDR2 is FVKESK in the germline V gene. CDR3 size: 15 residues. The ends were cut back, 5 bases at V and 6 bases at J, with 17 bases in the middle. The CDR3 here is CASSSTRMEINEQFF. CDR3 DNA: TGTGCCAGCAGCTCTACTAGGATGGAAATCAATGAGCAGTTCTTC.

This clone has just one count. The chain employs TRBV5-1 and TRBJ1-5, with 9 bases fitting TRBD1. The CDR3 length is 18 residues. Germline CDR1 SGHRS, CDR2 YFSETQ. The V gene end was trimmed by 5 bases and the J gene end by 4 bases; junction bases not matched to a gene: 16. CDR3 in DNA: TGCGCCAGCAGGCGTTTCCCCGAGGACAGGGGATCAAATCAGCCCCAGCATTTT. It specifies CASRRFPEDRGSNQPQHF.

This CDR3 is CASKPDRKPYEQYF. CDR3 nucleotide sequence: TGTGCCAGCAAACCTGACAGAAAACCCTACGAGCAGTACTTC. The gene calls are TRBV28 and TRBJ2-7, with D possibly matching TRBD1 (5 bases). The length of the CDR3 is 14 residues. Germline lookup yields CDR1 MDHEN and CDR2 SYDVKM. Trimming took off 7 bases at V and 2 bases at J, with 15 bases between the two ends.

J is TRBJ2-7 and V is TRBV5-1; D unclear. Germline V gene sequence: CDR1 SGHRS, CDR2 YFSETQ. This CDR3 has 11 residues. The V and J ends lost 4 bases and 2 bases respectively, with 4 bases between them. CDR3: CASSPAYEQYF. CDR3 in DNA: TGCGCCAGCAGCCCCGCCTACGAGCAGTACTTC.

The chain has TRBV18 and TRBJ1-1; D is perhaps TRBD1 (5 bases). This CDR3 region has 15 residues. The V and J ends lost 3 bases and 0 bases respectively, with 11 bases between them. The germline V gene has CDR1 KGHSH and CDR2 LQKENI. In DNA form, the CDR3 reads TGTGCCAGCTCACCGATACAGGTTCTGAACACTGAAGCTTTCTTT. Its protein is CASSPIQVLNTEAFF.

About this clone: Its ends do not fully match the called genes, so a read error is possible. The genes are TRBV7-7 and TRBJ2-1, with 8 bases identical to TRBD2. Germline-derived CDR1 and CDR2 are SSHAT and FNYEAQ (reference sequence). This CDR3 comprises 14 residues. As DNA, the CDR3 is TGTGCTAGCAGCGTTAGCGGGACCTACAATGAGCAGTTCTTC. It codes for CASSVSGTYNEQFF.

The chain joins TRBV6-6 to TRBJ2-3, with TRBD1 as a possible D gene (6 bases). Between the trimmed V and J ends, which lost 2 bases and 2 bases, there was a span of 11 bases. Germline V gene sequence: CDR1 MNHNY, CDR2 SVGAGI (reference sequence). The CDR3 covers 15 residues. The CDR3 protein is CASSYLGTHTDTQYF. CDR3 DNA: TGTGCCAGCAGTTACCTCGGGACACACACAGATACGCAGTATTTT.

This chain links TRBV5-1 with TRBJ2-7; 7 nucleotides agree with TRBD2. Per germline, CDR1 SGHRS and CDR2 YFSETQ. The CDR3 runs to 14 residues. V shed 3 bases, J shed 3 bases, and the junction held 6 bases outside the gene matches. CDR3 bases: TGCGCCAGCAGCTGGGAGGGCAAAAACTACGAGCAGTACTTC. The encoded protein is CASSWEGKNYEQYF.

V and J are TRBV4-2 and TRBJ2-7; 11 bases fit TRBD1. Germline assignment: CDR1 LGHNA and CDR2 YNFKEQ. This CDR3 is built from 16 residues. J lost 5 bases, V lost 0 bases, and 6 bases had no gene match. The DNA of the CDR3 is TGTGCCAGCAGCCAAGAAATCGGGACAGGGGGAAACGAGCAGTACTTC. Translation: CASSQEIGTGGNEQYF.